This record covers a single T cell receptor beta chain. This clonotype was counted ten times or more. This receptor's antigen is unknown. The germline gene is not matched at one end of the junction; a read error may be the cause. A patient counted as having stable Graves' hyperthyroidism if no progression to ophthalmopathy occurred over 18 months of follow-up. Hyperthyroidism patients were newly diagnosed, with disease duration under 2 months, and aged 18 to 65 years. The study excluded patients with uncontrolled infections, other autoimmune diseases, pregnancy or lactation. Clinical symptoms, serum thyroxine and TRAb, thyroid ultrasound, and orbital computed tomography formed the basis for the diagnoses. PBMCs were isolated from 10 ml of fresh peripheral blood by Ficoll-Paque density gradient centrifugation. Total RNA was extracted with Trizol reagent, and quality was checked on an Agilent 2100 Bioanalyzer.

The TCR beta CDR3 regions were amplified from RNA transcripts. For the first round of RT-PCR on the TCR CDR3, the HTBI primer set was used together with the Qiagen OneStep RT-PCR kit. Libraries were constructed in a second round of multiplex PCR, after which size selection and purification were performed. Libraries were sequenced paired-end with 100 bp reads on an Illumina HiSeq2000. The authors' analysis ran thus. SOAPnuke was used to process the raw data, removing reads that contained adapters or uncalled bases, had a mean Phred below 15, or lacked an exact match to the constant primer or identifier. High-quality paired reads were merged with COPE v1.2.5, and unique nucleotide sequences were defined as clonotypes. MiTCR v1.1 was used to align the clonotypes against IMGT TRBV, TRBD and TRBJ reference segments. The analysis was restricted to V-J combinations with a frequency above 0.0001, which together covered 99% to 99.2% of the repertoires. A TCS score was defined as the ratio between F50 (clonal expansion) and ExV (chaos), using BLOSUM62-based TCRdist between CDR3 peptides within each V-J. Welch's t-statistics and random forest reduced roughly 540 V-J features to roughly 13, which were used in a naive Bayes classifier (R e1071). TCRdb's own reprocessing of the public reads used fastp at Q25 and MiXCR and kept productive beta chains. Each CDR3 protein appears once, grouped with its most common genes and DNA. V and J calls and clone size were set by TCRdb, not the authors. Counted in this sample were a few hundred thousand distinct CDR3 sequences; roughly 14% of them appeared once. The top ten hold about 7% of the sample.

The germline V gene (reference sequence) provides CDR1 MNHEY and CDR2 SMNVEV. CDR3 length: 14 amino acids, cysteine to phenylalanine. Only CDR3 DNA is held: 42 bases, read in frame from base 1. The entry originates in a study of T cells in Graves' hyperthyroidism and ophthalmopathy (dated by TCRdb to between 2019 and 2020). A note on the overall study: Peripheral blood was sampled at the time of initial diagnosis, prior to any treatment. To identify distinguishing TCR V-J signatures, a discovery cohort of around 100 patients was used, comprising under 45 with Graves' ophthalmopathy and approximately 57 with stable Graves' hyperthyroidism. The 95 to 100 discovery patients were randomly split 7:3 into training and test sets. Once sampling was done, hyperthyroidism patients were given methimazole at a starting dose of 30 mg daily, whereas ophthalmopathy patients were given high-dose intravenous methylprednisolone. Thyroid tissue and blood T-cell repertoires from about six Graves' hyperthyroidism patients were also compared in the study. Whether ophthalmopathy could be predicted prospectively was tested in an independent validation cohort made up of approximately 19 hyperthyroidism patients plus 17 patients who later progressed to ophthalmopathy. TCR Vbeta CDR3 sequencing of 130 to 150 peripheral blood samples (over 40 ophthalmopathy, over 70 hyperthyroidism and approximately 17 progressor patients) is reported in the paper.

Study-level results and caveats: Ophthalmopathy was separated from stable hyperthyroidism by a 13 V-J signature model, with around 90% sensitivity and just over 81% specificity obtained in cross-validation and 80%/75% obtained in testing. No statistical method was used to set the sample size in advance, and investigators knew the group allocation. Most expanded thyroid clonotypes (frequency above 0.001) were also detected in blood, suggesting blood repertoires may reflect thyroid immune responses. In validation, progression to ophthalmopathy was predicted by the model with about 70% sensitivity and roughly 76% specificity, a median of about 6 months before onset.

The sample consisted of blood. The receptor's source is a young woman with Graves' hyperthyroidism. The chain is assembled from TRBV27 and TRBJ1-1; D gene: possibly TRBD1, on 5 matching bases. The nucleotide sequence is TGCGCCAGCAGCTTGGGCAGGGTGAACACTGAAGCTTTCTTT. Translated, it reads CASSLGRVNTEAFF.